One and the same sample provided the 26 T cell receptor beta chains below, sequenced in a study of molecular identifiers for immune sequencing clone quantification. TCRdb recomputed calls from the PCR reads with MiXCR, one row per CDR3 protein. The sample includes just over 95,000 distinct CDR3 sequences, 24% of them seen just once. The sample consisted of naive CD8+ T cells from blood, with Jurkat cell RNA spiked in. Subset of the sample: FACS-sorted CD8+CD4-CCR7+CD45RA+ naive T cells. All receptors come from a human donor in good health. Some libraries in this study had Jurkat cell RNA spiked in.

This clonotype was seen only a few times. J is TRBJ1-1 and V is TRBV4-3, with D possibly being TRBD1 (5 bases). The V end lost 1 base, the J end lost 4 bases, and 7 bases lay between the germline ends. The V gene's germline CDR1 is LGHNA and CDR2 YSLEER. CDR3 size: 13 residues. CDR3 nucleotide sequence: TGCGCCAGCAGCCAAGCAGGGTCCACTGAAGCTTTCTTT. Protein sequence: CASSQAGSTEAFF.

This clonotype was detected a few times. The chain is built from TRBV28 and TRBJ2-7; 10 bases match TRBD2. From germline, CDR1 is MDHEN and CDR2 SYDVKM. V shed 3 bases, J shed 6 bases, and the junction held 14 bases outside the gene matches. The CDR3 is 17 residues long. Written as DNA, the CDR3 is TGTGCCAGCAGTTTTCTAGTGGGTACTAGCGGGATGGGCGAGCAGTACTTC. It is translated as CASSFLVGTSGMGEQYF.

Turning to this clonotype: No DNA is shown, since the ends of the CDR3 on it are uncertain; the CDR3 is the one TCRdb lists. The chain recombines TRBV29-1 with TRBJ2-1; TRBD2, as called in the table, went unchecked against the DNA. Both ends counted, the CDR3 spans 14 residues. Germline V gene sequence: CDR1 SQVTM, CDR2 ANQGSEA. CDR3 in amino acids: CSVAGVAVGNEQSF.

The CDR3 DNA is TGTGCCAGCAGTGTACTAGCGGGAGGTGGAAATGAGCAGTTCTTC. It yields the protein CASSVLAGGGNEQFF. The gene calls are TRBV6-5 and TRBJ2-1, with TRBD2 matching 12 bases. The germline gives CDR1 MNHEY, CDR2 SVGAGI. CDR3 length: 15 residues. The J segment lost 7 bases and the V segment lost 5 bases, leaving 6 bases of the junction unmatched.

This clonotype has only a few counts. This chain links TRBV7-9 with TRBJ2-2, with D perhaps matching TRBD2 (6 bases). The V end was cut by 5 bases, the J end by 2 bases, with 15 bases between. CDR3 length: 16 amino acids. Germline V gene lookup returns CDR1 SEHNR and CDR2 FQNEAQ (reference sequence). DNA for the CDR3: TGTGCCAGCAGCAAGAACGGAGGGCCCAACACCGGGGAGCTGTTTTTT. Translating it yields CASSKNGGPNTGELFF.

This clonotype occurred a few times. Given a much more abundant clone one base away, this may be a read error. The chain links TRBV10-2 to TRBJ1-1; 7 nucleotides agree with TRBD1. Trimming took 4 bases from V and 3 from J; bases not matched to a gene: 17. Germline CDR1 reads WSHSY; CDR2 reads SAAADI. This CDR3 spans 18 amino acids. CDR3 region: CASSGDMGQRNPYTEAFF. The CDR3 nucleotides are TGCGCCAGCAGTGGGGATATGGGACAGAGAAATCCGTACACTGAAGCTTTCTTT.

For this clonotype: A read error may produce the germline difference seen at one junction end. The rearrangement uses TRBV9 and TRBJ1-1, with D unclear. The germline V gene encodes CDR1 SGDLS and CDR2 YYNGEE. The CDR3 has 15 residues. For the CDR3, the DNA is TGTGCCGGCAGCCCGTTCGGGCCTATGGGCGCTGAAGCTTTCTTT. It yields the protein CAGSPFGPMGAEAFF. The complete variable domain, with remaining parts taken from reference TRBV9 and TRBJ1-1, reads DSGVTQTPKHLITATGQRVTLRCSPRSGDLSVYWYQQSLDQGLQFLIQYYNGEERAKGNILERFSAQQFPDLHSELNLSSLELGDSALYFCAGSPFGPMGAEAFFGQGTRLTVV.

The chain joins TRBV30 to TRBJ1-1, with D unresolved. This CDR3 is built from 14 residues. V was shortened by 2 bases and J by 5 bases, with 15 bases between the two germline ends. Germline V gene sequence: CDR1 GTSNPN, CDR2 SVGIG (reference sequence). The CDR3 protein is CAWSYVSQATEAFF. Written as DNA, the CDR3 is TGTGCCTGGAGTTATGTCAGCCAAGCGACTGAAGCTTTCTTT.

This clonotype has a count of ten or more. CDR3 in DNA: TGTGCCAGCAGTCCTTTGGGACCGGTTGAGCAGTACTTC. It codes for CASSPLGPVEQYF. The rearrangement uses TRBV6-2 or TRBV6-3 and TRBJ2-7, with D possibly called TRBD1 or TRBD2 (5 bases each). Germline V gives CDR1 MNHEY, CDR2 SVGEGT. CDR3 length: 13 residues. V gave up 5 bases and J gave up 7 bases, with 15 bases separating them.

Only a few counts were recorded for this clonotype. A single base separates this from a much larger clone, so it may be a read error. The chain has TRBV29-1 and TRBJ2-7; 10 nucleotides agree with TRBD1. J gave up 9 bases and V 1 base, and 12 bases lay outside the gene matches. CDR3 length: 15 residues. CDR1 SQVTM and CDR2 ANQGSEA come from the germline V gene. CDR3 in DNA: TGCAGCGTTGAAGCGGGGACAGGGGTGTATTCCGGGCAGTACTTC. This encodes CSVEAGTGVYSGQYF.

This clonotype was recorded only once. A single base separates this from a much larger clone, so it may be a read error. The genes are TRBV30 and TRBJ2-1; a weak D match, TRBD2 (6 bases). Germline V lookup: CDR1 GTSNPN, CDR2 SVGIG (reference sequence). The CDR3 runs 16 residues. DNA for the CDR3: TGTGCCTGGAGTACGGGTGGGAGGCCCTCCCACAATGAGCGGTTCTTC. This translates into CAWSTGGRPSHNERFF.

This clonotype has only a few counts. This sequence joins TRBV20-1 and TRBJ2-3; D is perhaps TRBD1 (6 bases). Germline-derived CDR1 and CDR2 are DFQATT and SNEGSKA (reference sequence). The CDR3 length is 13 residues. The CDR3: CSQGRPITDTQYF. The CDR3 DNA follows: TGCAGCCAGGGGCGGCCGATCACAGATACGCAGTATTTT.

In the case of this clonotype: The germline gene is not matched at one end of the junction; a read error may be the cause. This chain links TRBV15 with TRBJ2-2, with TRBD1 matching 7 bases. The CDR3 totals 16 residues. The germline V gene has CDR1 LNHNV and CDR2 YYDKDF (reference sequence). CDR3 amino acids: CATSNATGVGTGELCF. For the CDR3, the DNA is TGTGCCACCAGCAACGCCACAGGGGTAGGCACCGGGGAGCTGTGTTTT.

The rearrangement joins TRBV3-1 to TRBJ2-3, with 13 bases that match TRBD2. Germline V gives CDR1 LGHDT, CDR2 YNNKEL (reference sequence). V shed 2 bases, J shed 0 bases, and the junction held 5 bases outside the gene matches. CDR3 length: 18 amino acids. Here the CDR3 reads CASSQSGTSGVSTDTQYF. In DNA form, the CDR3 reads TGTGCCAGCAGCCAATCCGGGACTAGCGGGGTTAGCACAGATACGCAGTATTTT.

For the CDR3, the DNA is TGTGCCAGCAGTTTCACCGGGACAGTAAATGAAAAACTGTTTTTT. As protein: CASSFTGTVNEKLFF. V and J are TRBV27 and TRBJ1-4, with 7 positions matching TRBD1. V shed 3 bases, J shed 5 bases, and the junction held 6 bases outside the gene matches. The CDR3 covers 15 residues. CDR1 and CDR2 from the germline V gene are MNHEY and SMNVEV (reference sequence).

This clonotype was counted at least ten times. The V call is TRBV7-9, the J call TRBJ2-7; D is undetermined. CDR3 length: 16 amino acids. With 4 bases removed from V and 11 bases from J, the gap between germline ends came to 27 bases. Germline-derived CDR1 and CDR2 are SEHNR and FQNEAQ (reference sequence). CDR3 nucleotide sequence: TGTGCCAGCAGCTCTACTTCCGACACGGTTATCCCTGGGGAGTACTTC. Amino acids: CASSSTSDTVIPGEYF.

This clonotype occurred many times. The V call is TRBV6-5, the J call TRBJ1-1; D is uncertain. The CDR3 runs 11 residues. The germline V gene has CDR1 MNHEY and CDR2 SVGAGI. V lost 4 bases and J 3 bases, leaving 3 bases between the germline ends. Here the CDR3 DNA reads TGTGCCAGCAGTTCGGACACTGAAGCTTTCTTT. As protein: CASSSDTEAFF.

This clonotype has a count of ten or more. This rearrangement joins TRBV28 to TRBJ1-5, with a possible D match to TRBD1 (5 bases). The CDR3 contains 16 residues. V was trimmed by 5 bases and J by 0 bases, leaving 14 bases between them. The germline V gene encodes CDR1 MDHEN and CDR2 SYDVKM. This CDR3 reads CASSPGHGSSNQPQHF. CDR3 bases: TGTGCCAGCAGTCCAGGACATGGTAGTAGCAATCAGCCCCAGCATTTT.

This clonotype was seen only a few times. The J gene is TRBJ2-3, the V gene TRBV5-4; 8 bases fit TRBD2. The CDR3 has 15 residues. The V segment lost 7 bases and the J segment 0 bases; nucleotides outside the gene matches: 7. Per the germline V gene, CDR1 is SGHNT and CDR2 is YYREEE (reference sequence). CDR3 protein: CASGPGGDSTDTQYF. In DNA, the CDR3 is TGTGCCAGCGGCCCCGGGGGGGACAGCACAGATACGCAGTATTTT.

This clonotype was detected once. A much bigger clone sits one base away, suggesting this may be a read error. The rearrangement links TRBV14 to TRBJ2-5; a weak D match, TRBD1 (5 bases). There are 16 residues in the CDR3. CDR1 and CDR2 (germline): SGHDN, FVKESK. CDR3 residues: CTSSQDRRQLQETQYF. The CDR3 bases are TGTACCAGCAGCCAAGATAGGAGACAGCTCCAAGAGACCCAGTACTTC.

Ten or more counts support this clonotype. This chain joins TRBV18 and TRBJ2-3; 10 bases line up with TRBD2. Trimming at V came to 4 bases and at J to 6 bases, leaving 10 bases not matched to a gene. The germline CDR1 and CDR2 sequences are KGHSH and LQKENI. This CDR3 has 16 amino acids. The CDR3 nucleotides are TGTGCCAGCTCACACTTCAGCGGGGGGGCTGGCGATACGCAGTATTTT. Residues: CASSHFSGGAGDTQYF.

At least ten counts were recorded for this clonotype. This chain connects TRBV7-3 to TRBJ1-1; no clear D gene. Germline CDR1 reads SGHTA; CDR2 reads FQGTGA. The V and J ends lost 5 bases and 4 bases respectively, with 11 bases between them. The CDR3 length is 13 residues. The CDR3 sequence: CASSAGLGTEAFF. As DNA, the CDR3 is TGTGCCAGCAGCGCTGGACTCGGCACTGAAGCTTTCTTT.

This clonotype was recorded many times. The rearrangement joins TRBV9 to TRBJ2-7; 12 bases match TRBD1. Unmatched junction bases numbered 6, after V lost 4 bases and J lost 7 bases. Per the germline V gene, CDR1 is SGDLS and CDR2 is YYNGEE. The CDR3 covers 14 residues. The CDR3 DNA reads TGTGCCAGCAGCCCGGGGACAGGGGGCGGAGAGCAGTACTTC. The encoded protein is CASSPGTGGGEQYF.

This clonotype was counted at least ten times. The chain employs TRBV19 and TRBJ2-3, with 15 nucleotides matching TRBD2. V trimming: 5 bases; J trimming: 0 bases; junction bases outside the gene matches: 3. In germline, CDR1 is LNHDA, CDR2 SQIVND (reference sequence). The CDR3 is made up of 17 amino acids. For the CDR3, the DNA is TGTGCCAGTAGTGGACTAGCGGGAGGGCCTAGCACAGATACGCAGTATTTT. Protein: CASSGLAGGPSTDTQYF. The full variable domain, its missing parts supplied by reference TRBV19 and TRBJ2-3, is DGGITQSPKYLFRKEGQNVTLSCEQNLNHDAMYWYRQDPGQGLRLIYYSQIVNDFQKGDIAEGYSVSREKKESFPLTVTSAQKNPTAFYLCASSGLAGGPSTDTQYFGPGTRLTVL.

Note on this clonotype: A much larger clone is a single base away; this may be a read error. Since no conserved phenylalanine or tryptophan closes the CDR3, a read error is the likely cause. The CDR3 region is CAIRDNSYEQYL. CDR3 in DNA: TGTGCCATCCGGGACAACTCCTACGAGCAGTACTTA. This chain uses TRBV10-3 with TRBJ2-7; D might be TRBD1 (6 bases). The CDR3 length is 12 residues. The ends were cut back, 8 bases at V and 0 bases at J, with 8 bases in the middle. Per germline, CDR1 ENHRY and CDR2 SYGVKD.

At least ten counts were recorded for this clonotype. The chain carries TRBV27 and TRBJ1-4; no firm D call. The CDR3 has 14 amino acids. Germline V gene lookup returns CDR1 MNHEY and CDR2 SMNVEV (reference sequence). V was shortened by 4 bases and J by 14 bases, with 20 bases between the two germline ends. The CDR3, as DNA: TGTGCCAGCAGTTCAACACCCGAGGTGGGTGACCTGTTTTTT. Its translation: CASSSTPEVGDLFF.